This T cell receptor (beta chain) emerged from a study of T cell changes during pregnancy in multiple sclerosis. This clone was seen a single time. Assay used: immunoSEQ multiplex PCR; TCRdb lists only in-frame clones, some missing. Of approximately 51,000 clones detected, approximately 94% appear once; the ten largest clones hold around 0.6%. This clonotype originated in a female donor with multiple sclerosis, enrolled in a pregnancy study. This material consisted of CD4+ T cells from peripheral blood mononuclear cells, taken in the second trimester of pregnancy.

The CDR3 protein is CASSQGPISGNTIYF. The CDR3 nucleotides are TGTGCCAGCAGCCAGGGGCCAATCTCTGGAAACACCATATATTTT. The chain employs TRBV6-5 and TRBJ1-3; perhaps TRBD1 as D (6 bases). The CDR3 extends over 15 amino acids. Germline V gene sequence: CDR1 MNHEY, CDR2 SVGAGI. Deletions cut 6 bases from V and 0 bases from J, with 12 bases between.